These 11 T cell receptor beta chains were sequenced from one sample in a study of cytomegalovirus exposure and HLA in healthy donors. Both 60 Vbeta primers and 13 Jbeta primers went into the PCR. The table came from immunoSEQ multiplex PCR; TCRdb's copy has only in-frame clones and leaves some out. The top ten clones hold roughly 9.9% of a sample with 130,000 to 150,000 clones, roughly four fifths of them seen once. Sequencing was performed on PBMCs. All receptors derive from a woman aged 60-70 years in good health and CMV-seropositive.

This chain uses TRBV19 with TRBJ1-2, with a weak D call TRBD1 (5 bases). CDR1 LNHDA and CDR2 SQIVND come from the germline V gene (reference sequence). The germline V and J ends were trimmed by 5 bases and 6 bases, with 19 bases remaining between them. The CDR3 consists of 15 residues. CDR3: CASSSRQPGNHGYTF. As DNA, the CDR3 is TGTGCCAGTAGTTCGCGACAGCCTGGAAATCATGGCTACACCTTC.

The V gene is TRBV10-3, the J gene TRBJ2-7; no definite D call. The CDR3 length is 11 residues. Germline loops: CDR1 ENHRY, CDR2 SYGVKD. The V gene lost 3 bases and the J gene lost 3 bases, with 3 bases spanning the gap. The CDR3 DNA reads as TGTGCCATCAGTGACAACTACGAGCAGTACTTC. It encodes CAISDNYEQYF.

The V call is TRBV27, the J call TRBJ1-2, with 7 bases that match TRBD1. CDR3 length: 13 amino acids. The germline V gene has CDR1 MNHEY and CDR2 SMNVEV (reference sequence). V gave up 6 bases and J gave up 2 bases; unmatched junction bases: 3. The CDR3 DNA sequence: TGTGCCAGCAGGTCGACAGGGAACTATGGCTACACCTTC. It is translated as CASRSTGNYGYTF.

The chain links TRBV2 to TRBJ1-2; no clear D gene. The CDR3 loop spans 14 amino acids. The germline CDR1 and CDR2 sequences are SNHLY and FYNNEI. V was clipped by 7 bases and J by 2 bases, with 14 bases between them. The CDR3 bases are TGTGCCAGCACCGCGGGAGGGCTCAACTATGGCTACACCTTC. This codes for CASTAGGLNYGYTF.

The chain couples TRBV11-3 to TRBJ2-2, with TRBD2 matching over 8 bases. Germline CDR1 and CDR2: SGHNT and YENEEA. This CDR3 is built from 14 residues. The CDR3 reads CATSAGGNTGELFF. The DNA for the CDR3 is TGTGCTACCAGCGCGGGAGGGAACACCGGGGAGCTGTTTTTT.

CDR3: CASTPRSYNEQFF. CDR3 coding DNA: TGTGCCAGCACCCCGAGATCCTACAATGAGCAGTTCTTC. The rearrangement joins TRBV28 to TRBJ2-1; D is uncertain. Per the germline V gene, CDR1 is MDHEN and CDR2 is SYDVKM. The CDR3 spans 13 residues. Trimming pared 7 bases from V and 1 base from J, leaving 8 bases between.

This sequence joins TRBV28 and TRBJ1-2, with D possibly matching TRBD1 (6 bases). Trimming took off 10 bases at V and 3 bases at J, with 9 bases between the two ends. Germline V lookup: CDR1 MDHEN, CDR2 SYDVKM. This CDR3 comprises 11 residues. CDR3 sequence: CATRQDYGYTF. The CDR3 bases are TGTGCCACTAGACAGGACTATGGCTACACCTTC.

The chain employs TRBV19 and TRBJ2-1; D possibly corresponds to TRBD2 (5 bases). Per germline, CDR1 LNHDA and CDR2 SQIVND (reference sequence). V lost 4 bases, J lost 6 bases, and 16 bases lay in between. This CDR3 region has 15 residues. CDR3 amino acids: CASSRRTDHSNEQFF. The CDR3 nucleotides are TGTGCCAGTAGTAGGAGGACGGACCATAGCAATGAGCAGTTCTTC.

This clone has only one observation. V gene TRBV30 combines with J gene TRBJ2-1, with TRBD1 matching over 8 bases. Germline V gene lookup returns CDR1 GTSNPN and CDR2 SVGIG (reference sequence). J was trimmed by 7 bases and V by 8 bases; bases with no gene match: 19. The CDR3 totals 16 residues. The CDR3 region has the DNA TGTGCCCGGCGCTATGACAGGGGAACCTCGAATAATGAGCAGTTCTTC. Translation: CARRYDRGTSNNEQFF.

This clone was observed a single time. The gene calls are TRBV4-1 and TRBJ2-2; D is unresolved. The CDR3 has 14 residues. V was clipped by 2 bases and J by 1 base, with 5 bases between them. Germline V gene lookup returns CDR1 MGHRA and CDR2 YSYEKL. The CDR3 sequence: CASSQQENTGELFF. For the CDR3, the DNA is TGCGCCAGCAGCCAACAGGAGAACACCGGGGAGCTGTTTTTT.

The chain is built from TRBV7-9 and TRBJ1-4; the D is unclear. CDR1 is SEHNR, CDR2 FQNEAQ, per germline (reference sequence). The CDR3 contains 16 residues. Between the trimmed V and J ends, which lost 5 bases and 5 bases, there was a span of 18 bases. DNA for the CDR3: TGTGCCAGCAGCCCGCAGTCGGGAGGCCTGAATGAAAAACTGTTTTTT. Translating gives CASSPQSGGLNEKLFF.